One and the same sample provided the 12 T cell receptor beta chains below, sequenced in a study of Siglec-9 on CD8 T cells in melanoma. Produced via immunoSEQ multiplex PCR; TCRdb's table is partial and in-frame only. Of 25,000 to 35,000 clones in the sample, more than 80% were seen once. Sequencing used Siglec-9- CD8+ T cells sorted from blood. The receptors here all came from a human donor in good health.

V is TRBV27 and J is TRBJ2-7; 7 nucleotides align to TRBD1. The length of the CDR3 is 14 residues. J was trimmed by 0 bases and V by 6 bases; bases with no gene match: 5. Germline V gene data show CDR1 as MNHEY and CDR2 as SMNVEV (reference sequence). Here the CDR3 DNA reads TGTGCCAGCAGGAAACAGGGGTTCTCCTACGAGCAGTACTTC. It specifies CASRKQGFSYEQYF.

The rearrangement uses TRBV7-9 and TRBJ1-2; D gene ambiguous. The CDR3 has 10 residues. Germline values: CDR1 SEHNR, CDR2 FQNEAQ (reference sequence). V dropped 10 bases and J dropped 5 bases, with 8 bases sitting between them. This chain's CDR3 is CAITQYGYTF. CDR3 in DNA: TGTGCCATAACACAGTATGGCTACACCTTC.

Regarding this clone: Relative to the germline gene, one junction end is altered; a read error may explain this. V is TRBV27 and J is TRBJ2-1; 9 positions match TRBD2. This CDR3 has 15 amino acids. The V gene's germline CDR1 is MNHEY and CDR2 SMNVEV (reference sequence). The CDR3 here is CASSPGTSSFNEQFF. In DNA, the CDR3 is TGTGCCAGCAGTCCCGGGACTAGCTCCTTCAATGAGCAGTTCTTC.

CDR3 bases: TGTGCCAGCAGCTTAGCGGGGTACTACGAGCAGTACGTC. Translation: CASSLAGYYEQYV. The chain combines TRBV5-6 with TRBJ2-7, with 7 bases identical to TRBD2. The CDR3 has 13 amino acids. With 2 bases clipped from V and 3 bases from J, the junction kept 2 bases outside the gene matches. CDR1 is SGHDT and CDR2 is YYEEEE in the germline V gene.

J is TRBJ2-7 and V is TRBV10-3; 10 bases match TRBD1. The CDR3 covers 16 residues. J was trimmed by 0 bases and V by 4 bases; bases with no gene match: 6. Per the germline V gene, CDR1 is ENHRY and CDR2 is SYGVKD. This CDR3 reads CAISAGQGRSSYEQYF. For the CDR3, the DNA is TGTGCCATCAGTGCGGGACAGGGGAGAAGCTCCTACGAGCAGTACTTC.

The CDR3 region is CASSQEWTGVWSSYNEQFF. The CDR3 coding sequence is TGTGCCAGCAGCCAAGAGTGGACAGGGGTTTGGTCCTCCTACAATGAGCAGTTCTTC. The V gene is TRBV14, the J gene TRBJ2-1; 9 bases line up with TRBD1. This CDR3 is built from 19 residues. Germline CDR1 is SGHDN and CDR2 is FVKESK. The V and J ends lost 0 bases and 0 bases, in that order; junction bases with no gene match: 9.

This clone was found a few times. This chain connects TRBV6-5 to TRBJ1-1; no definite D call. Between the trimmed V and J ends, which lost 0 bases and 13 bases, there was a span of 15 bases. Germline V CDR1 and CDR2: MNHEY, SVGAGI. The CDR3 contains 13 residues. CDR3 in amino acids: CASSYSAVGVLFF. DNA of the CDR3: TGTGCCAGCAGTTACTCGGCAGTCGGGGTGCTTTTCTTT.

CDR3 sequence reads: CASSLIWERQGAHEQFF. The CDR3 DNA reads TGTGCCAGCAGTTTAATATGGGAGAGACAGGGGGCTCATGAGCAGTTCTTC. The chain employs TRBV27 and TRBJ2-1; 10 positions match TRBD1. With V trimmed by 2 bases and J by 8 bases, 12 bases remained unmatched. The germline V gene encodes CDR1 MNHEY and CDR2 SMNVEV (reference sequence). There are 17 residues in the CDR3.

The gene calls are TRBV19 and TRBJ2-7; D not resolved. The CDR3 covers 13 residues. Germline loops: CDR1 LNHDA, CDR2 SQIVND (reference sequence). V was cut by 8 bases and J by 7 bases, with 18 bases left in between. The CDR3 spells CASSTSPRGEQYV. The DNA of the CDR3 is TGTGCCAGTTCCACTTCCCCCCGTGGGGAGCAGTACGTC.

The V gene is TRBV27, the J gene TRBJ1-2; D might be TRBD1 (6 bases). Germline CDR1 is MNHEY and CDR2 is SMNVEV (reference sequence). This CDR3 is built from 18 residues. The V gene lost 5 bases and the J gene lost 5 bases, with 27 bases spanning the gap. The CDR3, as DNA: TGTGCCAGCAGTCCGACGGACAGCCGAGATCTAATTCTGTATGGCTACACCTTC. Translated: CASSPTDSRDLILYGYTF.

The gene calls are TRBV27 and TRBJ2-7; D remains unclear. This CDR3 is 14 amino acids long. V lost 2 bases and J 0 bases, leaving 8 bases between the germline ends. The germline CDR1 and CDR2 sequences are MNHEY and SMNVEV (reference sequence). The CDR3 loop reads CASSLAATSYEQYF. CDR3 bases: TGTGCCAGCAGTTTAGCGGCCACCTCCTACGAGCAGTACTTC.

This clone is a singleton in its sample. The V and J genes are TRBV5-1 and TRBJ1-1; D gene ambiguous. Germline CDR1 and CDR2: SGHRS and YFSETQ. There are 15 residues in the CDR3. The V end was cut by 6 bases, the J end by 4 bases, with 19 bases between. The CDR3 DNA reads TGCGCCAGCACAAGGTTACAAATAGGGATCACTGAAGCTTTCTTT. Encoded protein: CASTRLQIGITEAFF.